This is a list of T cell receptor beta chains from one sample in a study of CD8+ T cells in alopecia areata. Repertoires were generated with immunoSEQ multiplex PCR, while TCRdb's copy carries only in-frame clones and drops some. The table lists 200,000 to 250,000 clones, around three fifths of them singletons. The specimen was CD4+ T cells sorted from blood, collected at week 4, from a patient treated with tofacitinib. These receptors were taken from a human donor with alopecia areata. Each CDR3 is given with its conserved first and last residue. A D gene is named only where the DNA matches it firmly. Clone sizes are given selectively: once, few, many, or a class where the clone is expanded.

d_gene | abundance | j_gene | v_gene | CDR3nt | CDR3aa
. | few | TRBJ2-7 | TRBV5-4 | TGTGCCAGCAGCTTCGTTATAGAGGGCGAGCAGTACTTC | CASSFVIEGEQYF
TRBD2 | . | TRBJ2-5 | TRBV4-3 | TGCGCCAGCAGCCAAAATAGCGGGGGCGAGACCCAGTACTTC | CASSQNSGGETQYF
. | . | TRBJ1-1 | TRBV6-5 | TGTGCCAGCTCGCGCGGGAACACTGAAGCTTTCTTT | CASSRGNTEAFF
. | . | TRBJ1-1 | TRBV9 | TGTGCCAGCAGCGTAGCCTCACAAATCATGAACACTGAAGCTTTCTTT | CASSVASQIMNTEAFF
. | . | TRBJ1-2 | TRBV20-1 | TGCAGTGCGCGCGGAGGGTATGGCTACACCTTC | CSARGGYGYTF
. | once | TRBJ1-2 | TRBV7-9 | TGTGCCAGCAGCTTAGTGCAAGCTAACTATGGCTACACCTTC | CASSLVQANYGYTF
. | many | TRBJ2-1 | TRBV18 | TGTGCCAGCTCATTGAGGGATGAGCAGTTCTTC | CASSLRDEQFF
TRBD2 | once | TRBJ2-7 | TRBV7-2 | TGTGCCAGCAGCTTCGTGACTAGCAACTACGAGCAGTACTTC | CASSFVTSNYEQYF
. | . | TRBJ1-1 | TRBV5-6 | TGTGCCAGCAGCACCCTAGACAGGAATACTGAAGCTTTCTTT | CASSTLDRNTEAFF
. | . | TRBJ2-5 | TRBV29-1 | TGCAGCGTTGACGCAGGGGTTTTGGAGACCCAGTACTTC | CSVDAGVLETQYF
. | . | TRBJ2-4 | TRBV4-3 | TGCGCCAGCAACCCCGCTGCGCTTATAGCCAAAAACATTCAGTACTTC | CASNPAALIAKNIQYF
. | . | TRBJ2-5 | TRBV27 | TGTGCCAGCACCTGGTTAGCAGACCAAGAGACCCAGTACTTC | CASTWLADQETQYF
. | . | TRBJ2-1 | TRBV14 | TGTGCCAGCAGCTTCGGGCGGAGAGGATACAATGAGCAGTTCTTC | CASSFGRRGYNEQFF
. | . | TRBJ2-3 | TRBV2 | TGTGCCAGCAGCTCATTCGGGGCCACAGATACGCAGTATTTT | CASSSFGATDTQYF
TRBD2 | . | TRBJ2-1 | TRBV7-2 | TGTGCCAGCAGCTCGGGACTAGCGGGGGGTCTCAATGAGCAGTTCTTC | CASSSGLAGGLNEQFF
. | . | TRBJ1-2 | TRBV5-1 | TGCGCCAGCAGCTTTATTCCGGGTCCAATAGTAGCTAACTATGGCTACACCTTC | CASSFIPGPIVANYGYTF
TRBD1 | once | TRBJ1-2 | TRBV2 | TGTGCCAGCGGACAGGGATCCTATGGCTACACCTTC | CASGQGSYGYTF
. | . | TRBJ1-1 | TRBV2 | TGTGCCAGCAGTGTGGATCAGACAGTGCGGCTGAGAGCTTTCTTT | CASSVDQTVRLRAFF
TRBD1 | few | TRBJ1-3 | TRBV7-8 | TGTGCCAGCAGCTTGCGGGACAGACCCTACACCATATATTTT | CASSLRDRPYTIYF
. | . | TRBJ1-6 | TRBV6-6 | TGTGCCAGCAGTTACCAGAATTCACCCCTCCACTTT | CASSYQNSPLHF
TRBD1 | few | TRBJ2-5 | TRBV5-1 | TGCGCCAGCAGACCAGGACAGGGGGCTGAAGAGACCCAGTACTTC | CASRPGQGAEETQYF
TRBD1 | . | TRBJ1-2 | TRBV30 | TGTGCCTGGAGCCAGGACAGGGGGAGCTATGGCTACACCTTC | CAWSQDRGSYGYTF
. | once | TRBJ2-7 | TRBV7-9 | TGTGCCAGCAGCTCCCCCCTGGGGACGAAAAGCTCCTACGAGCAGTACTTC | CASSSPLGTKSSYEQYF
. | . | TRBJ1-3 | TRBV6-5 | TGTGCCAGCAGCCCGGACGTTGGAAACACCATATATTTT | CASSPDVGNTIYF
. | . | TRBJ2-3 | TRBV29-1 | TGCAGCGTAGCGGACAGTGGGCCGAAGGATACGCAGTATTTT | CSVADSGPKDTQYF